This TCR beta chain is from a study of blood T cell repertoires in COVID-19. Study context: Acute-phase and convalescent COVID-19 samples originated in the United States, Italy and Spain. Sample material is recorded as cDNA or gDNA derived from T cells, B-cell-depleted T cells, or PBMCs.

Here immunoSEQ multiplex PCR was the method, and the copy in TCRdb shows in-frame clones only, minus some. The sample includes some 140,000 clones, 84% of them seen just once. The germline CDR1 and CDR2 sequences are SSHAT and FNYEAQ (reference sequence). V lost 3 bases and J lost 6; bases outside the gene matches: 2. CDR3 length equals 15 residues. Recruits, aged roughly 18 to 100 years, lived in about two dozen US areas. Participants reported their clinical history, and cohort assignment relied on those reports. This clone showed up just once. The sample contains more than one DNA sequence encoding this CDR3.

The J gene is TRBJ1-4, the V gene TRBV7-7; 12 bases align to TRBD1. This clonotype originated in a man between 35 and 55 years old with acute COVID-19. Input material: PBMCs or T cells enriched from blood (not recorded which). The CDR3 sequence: CASSLGQGADEKLFF. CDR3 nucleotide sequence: TGTGCCAGCAGCTTGGGACAGGGGGCGGATGAAAAACTGTTTTTT.